The rows below give T cell receptor beta chains drawn from one sample of a study of early T cells in non-severe SARS-CoV-2 infection. TCRdb independently ran MiXCR on the 5' RACE reads; one entry per CDR3 protein. The sample yields around 27,000 distinct CDR3 sequences, roughly 6.6% seen once. Sequencing used whole blood. All receptors come from an adult who was a healthcare worker with PCR-confirmed SARS-CoV-2 infection or an uninfected control (not recorded which). Both conserved end residues are part of each CDR3. Fields, in order: D gene, J gene, CDR3 length, V gene, clone size, CDR3 protein, CDR3 DNA. D genes are given only for firm matches. Some rows have no size entry. The others give once, few or many, or a class for an expanded clone.

-	TRBJ2-3	14	TRBV24-1	many	CATRQRRNLDTQYF	TGTGCCACCAGACAAAGAAGGAATTTAGATACGCAGTATTTT
TRBD2	TRBJ2-2	18	TRBV10-3	-	CAISFGLAGGQNTGELFF	TGTGCCATCAGCTTCGGACTAGCGGGGGGTCAGAACACCGGGGAGCTGTTTTTT
TRBD2	TRBJ2-3	16	TRBV12-3/TRBV12-4	many	CASSPRGSGGTDTQYF	TGTGCCAGCAGTCCCCGCGGTAGCGGGGGCACAGATACGCAGTATTTT
-	TRBJ1-6	16	TRBV28	few	CASSLLSGGTISPLHF	TGTGCCAGCAGTTTACTTTCGGGAGGGACTATTTCACCCCTCCACTTT
TRBD2	TRBJ2-7	15	TRBV7-9	many	CASSLGLTSGYEQYF	TGTGCCAGCAGCTTAGGGTTGACTAGCGGATACGAGCAGTACTTC
-	TRBJ2-7	13	TRBV18	-	CASSPPTVYEQYF	TGTGCCAGCTCACCCCCGACAGTATACGAGCAGTACTTC
-	TRBJ2-1	13	TRBV7-2	many	CASSLDPSGEQFF	TGTGCCAGCAGCTTGGACCCTTCGGGTGAGCAGTTCTTC
-	TRBJ1-4	13	TRBV20-1	-	CSASGQGGEKLFF	TGCAGTGCTAGCGGGCAGGGTGGAGAAAAACTGTTTTTT
-	TRBJ2-3	14	TRBV9	many	CASSPAARGDTQYF	TGTGCCAGCAGCCCCGCGGCAAGGGGAGATACGCAGTATTTT
-	TRBJ2-4	13	TRBV11-2	-	CASRDYAKNIQYF	TGTGCCAGCAGGGACTACGCCAAAAACATTCAGTACTTC
TRBD2	TRBJ2-1	14	TRBV20-1	many	CSARGSWTRDEQFF	TGCAGTGCTAGAGGATCCTGGACTAGGGATGAGCAGTTCTTC
TRBD2	TRBJ2-3	14	TRBV12-3/TRBV12-4	few	CASSRSGGTDTQYF	TGTGCCAGCAGCCGGAGCGGGGGCACAGATACGCAGTATTTT
TRBD1	TRBJ2-2	15	TRBV7-2	many	CASSRGQANTGELFF	TGTGCCAGCAGCCGGGGACAGGCGAACACCGGGGAGCTGTTTTTT
TRBD2	TRBJ2-3	17	TRBV27	few	CASSLSRLAGRTDTQYF	TGTGCCAGCAGTTTATCGAGGCTAGCGGGGCGCACAGATACGCAGTATTTT
TRBD2	TRBJ2-7	14	TRBV12-3/TRBV12-4	-	CASSFRTSGWEQYF	TGTGCCAGCAGTTTCCGGACTAGCGGGTGGGAGCAGTACTTC
TRBD1	TRBJ2-4	15	TRBV6-5	-	CASSSPTGGKNIQYF	TGTGCCAGCAGTTCGCCCACAGGGGGCAAAAACATTCAGTACTTC
-	TRBJ2-7	17	TRBV7-2	many	CASSLGPGTLSSYEQYF	TGTGCCAGCAGCTTAGGCCCCGGGACCCTAAGCTCCTACGAGCAGTACTTC
-	TRBJ2-7	12	TRBV30	many	CAWSAGQYEQYF	TGTGCCTGGAGTGCCGGACAGTACGAGCAGTACTTC
-	TRBJ1-2	13	TRBV5-4	few	CASSFLASYGYIF	TGTGCCAGCAGCTTCCTCGCCTCCTATGGCTACATCTTC
TRBD1	TRBJ1-5	17	TRBV24-1	many	CATIEHPGQGSGQPQHF	TGTGCCACCATTGAACATCCGGGACAGGGGTCGGGTCAGCCCCAGCATTTT
-	TRBJ2-1	17	TRBV24-1	few	CATSPKGFTASYNEQFF	TGTGCCACCAGTCCCAAGGGGTTTACAGCTTCCTACAATGAGCAGTTCTTC
-	TRBJ2-7	15	TRBV11-3	many	CASSYGQASSYEQYF	TGTGCCAGCAGCTACGGACAAGCCAGCTCCTACGAGCAGTACTTC
-	TRBJ2-1	16	TRBV3-1	many	CASSQPGRHAYNEQFF	TGTGCCAGCAGCCAACCCGGGAGACATGCCTACAATGAGCAGTTCTTC
-	TRBJ1-5	13	TRBV6-2/TRBV6-3	few	CASSPVGYQPQHF	TGTGCCAGCAGCCCGGTGGGTTATCAGCCCCAGCATTTT
-	TRBJ1-2	15	TRBV3-1	many	CASSHSTARGHGYTF	TGTGCCAGCAGCCATAGCACGGCCAGGGGACATGGCTACACCTTC
TRBD1	TRBJ1-1	11	TRBV6-5	many	CASRQGAFAFF	TGTGCCAGCAGACAGGGGGCTTTCGCTTTCTTT
-	TRBJ2-7	13	TRBV2	many	CASSAQDKGWQYF	TGTGCCAGCAGTGCCCAGGACAAGGGTTGGCAGTACTTC
TRBD1	TRBJ2-1	17	TRBV28	-	CASREQVGTGVYNEQFF	TGTGCCAGCAGAGAACAAGTCGGGACAGGGGTCTACAATGAGCAGTTCTTC
-	TRBJ2-7	17	TRBV4-1	many	CASSQVPIPGIPYEQYF	TGCGCCAGCAGCCAAGTCCCCATTCCAGGGATCCCCTACGAGCAGTACTTC
-	TRBJ2-5	18	TRBV12-3/TRBV12-4	many	CASSLEPRNLNLKETQYF	TGTGCCAGCAGTTTAGAACCCCGGAACCTAAATCTTAAAGAGACCCAGTACTTC
TRBD2	TRBJ2-1	16	TRBV5-4	many	CASSLGLAGLDNEQFF	TGTGCCAGCAGCTTGGGACTAGCGGGACTCGACAATGAGCAGTTCTTC
TRBD1	TRBJ2-7	16	TRBV6-6	many	CASSSGGGILGYEQYF	TGTGCCAGCAGTTCAGGGGGCGGGATACTGGGCTACGAGCAGTACTTC
TRBD2	TRBJ2-2	18	TRBV6-1	-	CASIQRGGLSLTTGELFF	TGTGCCAGCATCCAGCGGGGGGGCCTGAGTCTAACCACCGGGGAGCTGTTTTTT
-	TRBJ1-1	14	TRBV6-2/TRBV6-3	many	CASSYSSREGGAFF	TGTGCCAGCAGTTACTCGTCCAGGGAGGGCGGTGCTTTCTTT
TRBD2	TRBJ2-1	14	TRBV7-2	many	CARFTIAGGWEQFF	TGTGCCAGGTTTACGATAGCGGGGGGCTGGGAGCAGTTCTTC
-	TRBJ2-6	16	TRBV18	many	CASSPNSSPGANVLTF	TGTGCCAGCTCCCCTAATAGCTCACCCGGGGCCAACGTCCTGACTTTC
-	TRBJ1-2	16	TRBV6-6	many	CASSYSAGGPRFGYTF	TGTGCCAGCAGTTACTCGGCGGGGGGGCCCCGTTTTGGCTACACCTTC
-	TRBJ2-1	15	TRBV18	-	CASSPPTRVGNEQFF	TGTGCCAGCTCACCACCTACCAGGGTAGGAAATGAGCAGTTCTTC
-	TRBJ2-1	12	TRBV7-7	many	CASSSPLDEQFF	TGTGCTAGCAGCTCCCCCTTGGATGAGCAGTTCTTC
-	TRBJ1-2	13	TRBV10-3	many	CAIADAYYYGYTF	TGTGCCATCGCAGACGCCTATTACTATGGCTACACCTTC
TRBD1	TRBJ2-2	14	TRBV2	-	CASSRQGDTGELFF	TGTGCCAGCAGTCGACAGGGTGACACCGGGGAGCTGTTTTTT